Listed below are T cell receptor beta chains from one sample, sequenced in a study of shared clonotypes between healthy human individuals. Sequenced by immunoSEQ multiplex PCR; TCRdb stores in-frame clones only, minus some. This repertoire shows 2 million to 2.5 million clones, just over 90% found once; its top ten account for under 0.45%. Sequenced material: naive CD4+ T cells from PBMCs. All receptors derive from a man in his late teens or twenties in good health. Some clones in this sample may be carry-over from other donors' samples. The CDR3 runs from the conserved cysteine through the conserved F or W. D genes are given only for firm matches.

J gene: TRBJ2-7; V gene: TRBV27; D gene: TRBD2; CDR3 protein: CASSTRTRGSYEQYF; CDR3 DNA: TGTGCCAGCAGTACACGGACTAGGGGCTCCTACGAGCAGTACTTC
J gene: TRBJ1-1; V gene: TRBV10-1; D gene: TRBD1; CDR3 protein: CASSKGAGEAFF; CDR3 DNA: TGCGCCAGCAGTAAGGGGGCCGGTGAAGCTTTCTTT
J gene: TRBJ2-3; V gene: TRBV6-6; D gene: -; CDR3 protein: CASSRDPNSPGDTQYF; CDR3 DNA: TGTGCCAGCAGCCGCGACCCGAACTCACCCGGGGATACGCAGTATTTT
J gene: TRBJ2-6; V gene: TRBV7-3; D gene: -; CDR3 protein: CASSLPGSNVLTF; CDR3 DNA: TGTGCCAGCAGCTTACCTGGGTCGAACGTCCTGACTTTC
J gene: TRBJ2-2; V gene: TRBV28; D gene: TRBD2; CDR3 protein: CASSSLAAGDAGELFF; CDR3 DNA: TGTGCCAGCAGTAGCCTCGCAGCGGGAGATGCCGGGGAGCTGTTTTTT
J gene: TRBJ2-3; V gene: TRBV5-5; D gene: -; CDR3 protein: CASSFSGASTDTQYF; CDR3 DNA: TGTGCCAGCAGCTTCTCGGGGGCGAGCACAGATACGCAGTATTTT
J gene: TRBJ1-1; V gene: TRBV5-1; D gene: TRBD1; CDR3 protein: CASSTGTAGTEAFF; CDR3 DNA: TGCGCCAGCAGCACCGGGACAGCAGGGACTGAAGCTTTCTTT
J gene: TRBJ1-1; V gene: TRBV5-1; D gene: -; CDR3 protein: CASSLAPSNTEAFF; CDR3 DNA: TGCGCCAGCAGCTTGGCACCCTCGAACACTGAAGCTTTCTTT
J gene: TRBJ1-5; V gene: TRBV19; D gene: -; CDR3 protein: CASSYSSNQPQHF; CDR3 DNA: TGTGCCAGTAGCTACAGTTCCAATCAGCCCCAGCATTTT
J gene: TRBJ1-1; V gene: TRBV5-1; D gene: -; CDR3 protein: CASSLLLNTEAFF; CDR3 DNA: TGCGCCAGCAGCTTGTTGTTGAACACTGAAGCTTTCTTT
J gene: TRBJ2-7; V gene: TRBV27; D gene: -; CDR3 protein: CASSVLSSPYEQYF; CDR3 DNA: TGTGCCAGCAGTGTTTTAAGCTCCCCCTACGAGCAGTACTTC
J gene: TRBJ1-1; V gene: TRBV9; D gene: -; CDR3 protein: CASSVEQGRAFF; CDR3 DNA: TGTGCCAGCAGCGTAGAGCAGGGGCGCGCTTTCTTT
J gene: TRBJ2-1; V gene: TRBV7-2; D gene: TRBD2; CDR3 protein: CASSFGPGTSYNEQFF; CDR3 DNA: TGTGCCAGCAGCTTTGGGCCCGGGACTAGCTACAATGAGCAGTTCTTC
J gene: TRBJ1-2; V gene: TRBV28; D gene: -; CDR3 protein: CASSFGGNYGYTF; CDR3 DNA: TGTGCCAGCAGTTTTGGCGGAAACTATGGCTACACCTTC
J gene: TRBJ2-5; V gene: TRBV5-1; D gene: -; CDR3 protein: CASSLAGAGETQYF; CDR3 DNA: TGCGCCAGCAGCTTGGCGGGGGCGGGAGAGACCCAGTACTTC
J gene: TRBJ1-5; V gene: TRBV7-2; D gene: -; CDR3 protein: CASSLIGLNQPQHF; CDR3 DNA: TGTGCCAGCAGCTTAATCGGACTAAATCAGCCCCAGCATTTT
J gene: TRBJ2-1; V gene: TRBV19; D gene: -; CDR3 protein: CATAAGIYNEQFF; CDR3 DNA: TGTGCCACCGCCGCGGGTATCTACAATGAGCAGTTCTTC